The sequence of this TCR beta chain was determined in a study of shared clonotypes between healthy human individuals. Overall study findings and caveats: Unshared clonotypes carried lower generation probabilities than those common to all four donors. Rarefaction showed that sequencing of sorted subsets was incomplete (despite large depth).

Here immunoSEQ multiplex PCR was the method, and the copy in TCRdb shows in-frame clones only, minus some. The table shows 200,000 to 250,000 clones, with 65% occurring only once. A remark on this clone: The antigen is unknown.

CDR3 length: 22 amino acids. The sequence was collected from a man between 25 and 39 years old in good health. The sample taken for sequencing was memory CD4+ T cells sorted from blood. Subset described: CD45RA-negative fraction. J is TRBJ1-2 and V is TRBV21-1. TRBV21-1 is marked as a pseudogene. DNA of the CDR3: TGTGCCAGCAGCAAAGGAAGAGAGCGGGACAGCATAGACCTCTATTCTAACTATGGCTACACCTTC. The encoded protein is CASSKGRERDSIDLYSNYGYTF.